The 5 T cell receptor beta chains listed next were all sequenced from one sample in a study of blood T cell repertoires in COVID-19. Some clones are missing from TCRdb's copy, which holds only in-frame ones; the method was immunoSEQ multiplex PCR. The sample carries 150,000 to 200,000 clones, almost 80% recorded once. Material: PBMCs or T cells enriched from blood (not recorded which). Source of these receptors: a woman aged 50 to 65 who had recovered from COVID-19.

This chain connects TRBV6-5 to TRBJ2-2, with D maybe TRBD2 (5 bases). From germline, CDR1 is MNHEY and CDR2 SVGAGI. The CDR3 has 13 residues. The V end was cut by 10 bases, the J end by 7 bases, with 16 bases between. In DNA form, the CDR3 reads TGTGCCACCACCTATGGAGGCAGCGGGGAGCTGTTTTTT. Translated: CATTYGGSGELFF.

The chain employs TRBV7-8 and TRBJ1-1; D is uncertain. This CDR3 spans 14 amino acids. V was shortened by 2 bases and J by 1 base, with 8 bases between the two germline ends. Germline V gene sequence: CDR1 SGHVS, CDR2 FQNEAQ. CDR3 in amino acids: CASSLNRGNTEAFF. The CDR3 DNA sequence: TGTGCCAGCAGCTTAAACCGCGGGAACACTGAAGCTTTCTTT.

J is TRBJ1-4 and V is TRBV5-1, with a possible D match to TRBD1 (5 bases). CDR3 length: 19 residues. V was cut by 3 bases and J by 3 bases, with 24 bases left in between. CDR1 is SGHRS, CDR2 YFSETQ, per germline. CDR3 in amino acids: CASSSQGSRASGANEKLFF. The CDR3 nucleotides are TGCGCCAGCAGCTCCCAGGGCTCTAGGGCCTCGGGTGCTAATGAAAAACTGTTTTTT.

The chain joins TRBV7-7 to TRBJ2-7; D might be TRBD1 (6 bases). Trimming cost V 5 bases and J 4 bases, with 12 bases left between them. The CDR3 runs to 13 residues. Germline lookup yields CDR1 SSHAT and CDR2 FNYEAQ (reference sequence). The CDR3 DNA follows: TGTGCCAGCAGCAGAGAACAGGGTTACGAGCAGTACTTC. Translation: CASSREQGYEQYF.

The gene calls are TRBV4-3 and TRBJ2-1, with 11 bases fitting TRBD1. The CDR3 length is 15 residues. Germline-derived CDR1 and CDR2 are LGHNA and YSLEER. J was trimmed by 5 bases and V by 6 bases; bases with no gene match: 6. Here the CDR3 DNA reads TGCGCCAGCAGGCGAGGACAGGGGGCGAACAATGAGCAGTTCTTC. This encodes CASRRGQGANNEQFF.